These 15 T cell receptor beta chains share one sample of origin, sequenced in a study of shared clonotypes between healthy human individuals (dated by TCRdb to the early 2020s). The library relied on the immunoSEQ multiplex PCR assay. Here the immuneACCESS table is served through TCRdb, limited to in-frame sequences with V and J called. Missing clones are a known gap in these copies; in checked studies unresolved V genes cover under half, and the rest lacks a known reason. Within this sample are about a million clones, with about 72% of them counted one time only. The ten largest clones represent more than 0.85% of the sample. The sequencing input was memory CD4+ T cells from PBMCs. Reading the label with the study, this specimen's cell subset or site is: CD45RA-negative fraction. These receptors were obtained from a man younger than 35 in good health. Some clones in this sample may be carry-over from other donors' samples.

Turning to this clone: The same CDR3 can be traced to other DNA sequences in this sample. The chain uses TRBV28 and TRBJ2-5; no firm D call. Germline CDR1 is MDHEN and CDR2 is SYDVKM. Trimming shortened V by 2 bases and J by 2 bases, and 3 bases separated the two germline ends. This CDR3 is built from 12 residues. The CDR3 loop reads CASSLNQETQYF. The CDR3 DNA is TGTGCCAGCAGTTTAAATCAAGAGACCCAGTACTTC.

The table lists this clone with a few counts. The chain combines TRBV5-8 with TRBJ1-5; a weak D match, TRBD1 (6 bases). V shed 0 bases and J shed 3 bases, with 13 bases lying between them. There are 16 residues in the CDR3. Per the germline V gene, CDR1 is SGHTS and CDR2 is YDEGEE. The CDR3 bases are TGTGCCAGCAGCTTGGTTGGGGGGGCTAACAATCAGCCCCAGCATTTT. The encoded protein is CASSLVGGANNQPQHF.

V usage is TRBV2 and J usage is TRBJ2-1, with a possible D match to TRBD1 (5 bases). CDR3 length: 12 amino acids. Trimming shortened V by 7 bases and J by 9 bases, and 13 bases separated the two germline ends. Germline V gives CDR1 SNHLY, CDR2 FYNNEI. CDR3 in DNA: TGTGCCAGCATTAGAAGGGGAACTGAGCAGTTCTTC. Translation: CASIRRGTEQFF.

CDR3 DNA: TGTGCCAGCAGTGAACAGGGCACCTACAATGAGCAGTTCTTC. Translating it yields CASSEQGTYNEQFF. The chain uses TRBV25-1 and TRBJ2-1, with D possibly TRBD1 on 5 matching bases. V was trimmed by 2 bases and J by 2 bases, leaving 7 bases between them. CDR3 size: 14 residues. Looked up from germline, CDR1 is MGHDK and CDR2 is SYGVNS.

This chain connects TRBV11-2 to TRBJ2-3; the match to TRBD1 covers 7 bases. This CDR3 is built from 15 residues. The V gene's germline CDR1 is SGHAT and CDR2 FQNNGV. V trimming: 1 base; J trimming: 5 bases; junction bases outside the gene matches: 6. The CDR3 DNA reads TGTGCCAGCAGCTTAGCCCAGGGGGATTTAGATACGCAGTATTTT. Translated, it gives CASSLAQGDLDTQYF.

This clone has just a few counts. V gene TRBV2 combines with J gene TRBJ1-2, with D tentatively TRBD1 (6 bases). The CDR3 length is 13 residues. V lost 5 bases and J 2 bases, leaving 9 bases between the germline ends. The V gene's germline CDR1 is SNHLY and CDR2 FYNNEI. The chain's CDR3 is CASSRDTNYGYTF. CDR3 nucleotides: TGTGCCAGCAGTCGGGACACCAACTATGGCTACACCTTC. The whole variable domain, remainder taken from reference TRBV2 and TRBJ1-2, is EPEVTQTPSHQVTQMGQEVILRCVPISNHLYFYWYRQILGQKVEFLVSFYNNEISEKSEIFDDQFSVERPDGSNFTLKIRSTKLEDSAMYFCASSRDTNYGYTFGSGTRLTVV.

The chain recombines TRBV7-9 with TRBJ1-5; TRBD1 is a possible D gene (5 bases). The CDR3 has 15 residues. V was pared by 5 bases and J by 6 bases, with 17 bases between. From germline, CDR1 is SEHNR and CDR2 FQNEAQ (reference sequence). CDR3 protein: CASSPPGGWGQPQHF. The CDR3 DNA follows: TGTGCCAGCAGCCCGCCGGGGGGTTGGGGTCAGCCCCAGCATTTT.

The J gene is TRBJ1-1, the V gene TRBV14; tentatively, D is TRBD1 (5 bases). The CDR3 is 15 amino acids. Germline values: CDR1 SGHDN, CDR2 FVKESK. The germline V and J ends were trimmed by 4 bases and 4 bases, with 16 bases remaining between them. CDR3 nucleotides: TGTGCCAGCAGCCCCACACGGGGGAGTGGCACTGAAGCTTTCTTT. This gives the protein CASSPTRGSGTEAFF.

This chain connects TRBV7-2 to TRBJ2-7, with D possibly being TRBD1 or TRBD2 (5 bases each). CDR1 is SGHTA, CDR2 FQGNSA, per germline. The CDR3 extends over 15 amino acids. V lost 6 bases to trimming and J lost 2 bases, with 17 bases between them. The CDR3 here is CASSFYGAAAYEQYF. In DNA form, the CDR3 reads TGTGCCAGCAGTTTTTACGGGGCAGCGGCCTACGAGCAGTACTTC.

V is TRBV9 and J is TRBJ1-2; tentatively, D is TRBD1 (6 bases). The CDR3 consists of 16 residues. V lost 2 bases and J lost 7, with 21 bases in between. Germline CDR1 SGDLS, CDR2 YYNGEE. The CDR3 DNA sequence: TGTGCCAGCAGCGTGGACAGAGGGACACCTTGGGGTGGCTACACCTTC. Its translation: CASSVDRGTPWGGYTF.

This chain links TRBV11-2 with TRBJ2-1; D gene uncertain. Germline loops: CDR1 SGHAT, CDR2 FQNNGV. The V end lost 1 base, the J end lost 0 bases, and 7 bases lay between the germline ends. The CDR3 extends over 15 amino acids. CDR3 coding DNA: TGTGCCAGCAGCTTAGGCCCAGTCTCCTACAATGAGCAGTTCTTC. Its protein is CASSLGPVSYNEQFF. The variable domain in full, completed from reference TRBV11-2 and TRBJ2-1, reads EAGVAQSPRYKIIEKRQSVAFWCNPISGHATLYWYQQILGQGPKLLIQFQNNGVVDDSQLPKDRFSAERLKGVDSTLKIQPAKLEDSAVYLCASSLGPVSYNEQFFGPGTRLTVL.

The rearrangement uses TRBV7-9 and TRBJ1-5; a possible D gene is TRBD1 (6 bases). Germline V gene lookup returns CDR1 SEHNR and CDR2 FQNEAQ (reference sequence). V lost 6 bases, J lost 5 bases, and 20 bases lay in between. This CDR3 is built from 16 residues. CDR3 sequence reads: CASSHSTPGGYQPQHF. In DNA, the CDR3 is TGTGCCAGCAGTCACTCGACCCCGGGGGGCTATCAGCCCCAGCATTTT.

The rearrangement joins TRBV6-5 to TRBJ2-1, with TRBD1 identical over 7 bases. From germline, CDR1 is MNHEY and CDR2 SVGAGI. CDR3 length: 14 amino acids. The trim removed 5 bases at V and 6 bases at J, leaving 7 bases unmatched. This CDR3 reads CASSKLGQANEQFF. Written as DNA, the CDR3 is TGTGCCAGCAGTAAACTTGGACAGGCCAATGAGCAGTTCTTC.

J is TRBJ1-2 and V is TRBV28; D gene unclear. The V end was cut by 6 bases, the J end by 3 bases, with 8 bases between. Germline V gene sequence: CDR1 MDHEN, CDR2 SYDVKM. The CDR3 is made up of 12 amino acids. The CDR3 sequence is CASRFSDYGYTF. The DNA of the CDR3 is TGTGCCAGCAGGTTTTCTGACTATGGCTACACCTTC.

Concerning this clone: A much larger clone differs by one base, so this may be a read error. Different DNA sequences within this sample yield the same CDR3. The J gene is TRBJ2-7, the V gene TRBV6-5, with D uncertain. Germline lookup yields CDR1 MNHEY and CDR2 SVGAGI. Trimming stripped 8 bases from V and 0 bases from J, with 5 bases between. The CDR3 has 11 residues. The CDR3 DNA reads as TGTGCCAGCCGGAGCTCCTACGAGCAGTACTTC. Translation: CASRSSYEQYF.